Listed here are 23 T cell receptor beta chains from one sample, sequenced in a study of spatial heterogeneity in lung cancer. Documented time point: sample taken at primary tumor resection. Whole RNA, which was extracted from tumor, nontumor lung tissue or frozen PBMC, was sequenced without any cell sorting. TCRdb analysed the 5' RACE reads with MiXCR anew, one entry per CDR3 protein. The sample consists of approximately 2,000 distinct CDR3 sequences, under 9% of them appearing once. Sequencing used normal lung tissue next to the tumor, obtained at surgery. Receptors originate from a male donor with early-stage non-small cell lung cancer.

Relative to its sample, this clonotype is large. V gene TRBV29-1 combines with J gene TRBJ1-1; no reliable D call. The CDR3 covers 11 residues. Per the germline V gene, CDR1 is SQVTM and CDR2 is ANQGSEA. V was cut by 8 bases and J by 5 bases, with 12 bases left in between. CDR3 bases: TGCAGCACCTCAAGAGGTACTGAAGCTTTCTTT. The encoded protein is CSTSRGTEAFF.

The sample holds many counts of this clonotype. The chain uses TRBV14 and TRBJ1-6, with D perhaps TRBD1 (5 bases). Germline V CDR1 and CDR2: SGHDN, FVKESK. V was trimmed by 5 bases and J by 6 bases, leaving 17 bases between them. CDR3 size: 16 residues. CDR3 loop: CASSAASVGGNSPLHF. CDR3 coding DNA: TGTGCCAGCAGCGCAGCCTCGGTCGGGGGTAATTCACCCCTCCACTTT.

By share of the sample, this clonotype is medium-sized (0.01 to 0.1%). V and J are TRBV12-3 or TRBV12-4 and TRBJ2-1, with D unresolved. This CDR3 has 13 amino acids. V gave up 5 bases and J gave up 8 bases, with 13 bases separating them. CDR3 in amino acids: CASSRGQPDEQFF. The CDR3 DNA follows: TGTGCCAGCAGTCGCGGCCAGCCGGATGAGCAGTTCTTC.

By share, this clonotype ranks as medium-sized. The CDR3 region is CASSQGGMAQFGYNEQFF. CDR3 in DNA: TGCGCCAGCAGCCAAGGGGGGATGGCCCAATTCGGGTACAATGAGCAGTTCTTC. This chain uses TRBV4-3 with TRBJ2-1; either TRBD1 or TRBD2 may fit D (5 bases each). V was trimmed by 1 base and J by 4 bases, leaving 20 bases between them. CDR3 length: 18 amino acids. Germline values: CDR1 LGHNA, CDR2 YSLEER.

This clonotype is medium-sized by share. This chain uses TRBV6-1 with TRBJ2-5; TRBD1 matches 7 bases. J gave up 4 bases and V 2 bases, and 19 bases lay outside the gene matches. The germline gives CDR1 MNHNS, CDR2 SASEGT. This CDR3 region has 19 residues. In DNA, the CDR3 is TGTGCCAGCAGTGAACCCATCGGGACAGTGGCCGGAATAAGAGAGACCCAGTACTTC. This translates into CASSEPIGTVAGIRETQYF.

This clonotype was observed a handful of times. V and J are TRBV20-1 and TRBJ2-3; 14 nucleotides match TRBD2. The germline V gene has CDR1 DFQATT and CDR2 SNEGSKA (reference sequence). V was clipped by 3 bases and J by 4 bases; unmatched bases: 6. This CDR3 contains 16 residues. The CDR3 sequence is CSARGGTSGGADTQYF. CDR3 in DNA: TGCAGTGCTAGGGGTGGGACTAGCGGGGGAGCAGATACGCAGTATTTT.

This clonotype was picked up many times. This CDR3 reads CASSPGSSLEQYF. CDR3 in DNA: TGTGCCAGCAGCCCCGGATCGTCTCTCGAGCAGTACTTC. The rearrangement links TRBV7-4 to TRBJ2-7, with no clear D. Per germline, CDR1 SGHVT and CDR2 SQSDAQ. This CDR3 is 13 amino acids long. Trimming stripped 5 bases from V and 6 bases from J, with 14 bases between.

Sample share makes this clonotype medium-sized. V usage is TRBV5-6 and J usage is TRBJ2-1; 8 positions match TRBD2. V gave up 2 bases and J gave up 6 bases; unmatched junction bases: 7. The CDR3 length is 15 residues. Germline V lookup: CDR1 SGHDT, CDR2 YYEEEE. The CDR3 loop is CASSFGFRGGNEQFF. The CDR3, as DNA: TGTGCCAGCAGCTTCGGTTTTCGGGGGGGCAATGAGCAGTTCTTC.

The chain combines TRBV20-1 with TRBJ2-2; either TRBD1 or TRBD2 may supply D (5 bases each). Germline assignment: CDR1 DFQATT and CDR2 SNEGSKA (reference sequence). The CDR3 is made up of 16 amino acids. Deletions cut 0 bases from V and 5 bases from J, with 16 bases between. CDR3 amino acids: CSARDGDALGTGELFF. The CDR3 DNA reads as TGCAGTGCTAGAGATGGGGACGCCCTGGGAACCGGGGAGCTGTTTTTT.

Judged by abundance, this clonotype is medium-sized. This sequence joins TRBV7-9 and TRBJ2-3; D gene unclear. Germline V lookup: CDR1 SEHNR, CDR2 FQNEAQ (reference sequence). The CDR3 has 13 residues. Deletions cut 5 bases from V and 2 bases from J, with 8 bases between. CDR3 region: CASSPSATDTQYF. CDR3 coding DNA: TGTGCCAGCAGCCCATCCGCCACAGATACGCAGTATTTT. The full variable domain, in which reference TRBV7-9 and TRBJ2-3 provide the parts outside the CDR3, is DTGVSQNPRHKITKRGQNVTFRCDPISEHNRLYWYRQTLGQGPEFLTYFQNEAQLEKSRLLSDRFSAERPKGSFSTLEIQRTEQGDSAMYLCASSPSATDTQYFGPGTRLTVL.

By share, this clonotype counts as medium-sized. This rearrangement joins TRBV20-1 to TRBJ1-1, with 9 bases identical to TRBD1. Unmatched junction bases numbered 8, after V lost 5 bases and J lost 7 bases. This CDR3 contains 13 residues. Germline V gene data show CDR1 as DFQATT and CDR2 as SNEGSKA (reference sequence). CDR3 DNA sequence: TGCAGTGCTCGCCGGGACAGGGCAGGTGAAGCTTTCTTT. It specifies CSARRDRAGEAFF.

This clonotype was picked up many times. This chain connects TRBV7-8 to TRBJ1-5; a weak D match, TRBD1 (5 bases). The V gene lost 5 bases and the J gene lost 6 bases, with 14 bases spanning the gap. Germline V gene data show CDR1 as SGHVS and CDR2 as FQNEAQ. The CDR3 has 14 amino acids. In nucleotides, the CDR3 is TGTGCCAGCAGCCCCCAGGGCGTCGGTCAGCCCCAGCATTTT. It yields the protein CASSPQGVGQPQHF.

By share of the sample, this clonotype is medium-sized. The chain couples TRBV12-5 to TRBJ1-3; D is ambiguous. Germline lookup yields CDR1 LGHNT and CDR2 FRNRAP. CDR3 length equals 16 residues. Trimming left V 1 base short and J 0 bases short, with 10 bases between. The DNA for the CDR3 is TGTGCTAGTGGTTTGGGTACCCTTGGCTCTGGAAACACCATATATTTT. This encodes CASGLGTLGSGNTIYF.

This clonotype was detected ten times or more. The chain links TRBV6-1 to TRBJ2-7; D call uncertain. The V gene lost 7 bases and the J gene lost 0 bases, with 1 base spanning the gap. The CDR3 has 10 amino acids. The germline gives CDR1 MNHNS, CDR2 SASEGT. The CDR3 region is CASNSYEQYF. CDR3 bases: TGTGCCAGCAACTCCTACGAGCAGTACTTC.

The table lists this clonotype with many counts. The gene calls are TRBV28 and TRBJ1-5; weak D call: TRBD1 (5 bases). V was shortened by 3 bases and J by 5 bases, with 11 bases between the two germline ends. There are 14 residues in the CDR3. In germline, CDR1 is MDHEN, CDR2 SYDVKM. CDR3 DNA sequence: TGTGCCAGCAGTTTGGGGGTTGGAGATCAGCCCCAGCATTTT. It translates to CASSLGVGDQPQHF.

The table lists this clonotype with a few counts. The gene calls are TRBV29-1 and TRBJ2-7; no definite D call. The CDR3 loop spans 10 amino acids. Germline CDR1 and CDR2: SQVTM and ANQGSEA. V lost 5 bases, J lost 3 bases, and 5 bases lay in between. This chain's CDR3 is CSVIDYEQYF. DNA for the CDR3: TGCAGCGTTATCGACTACGAGCAGTACTTC.

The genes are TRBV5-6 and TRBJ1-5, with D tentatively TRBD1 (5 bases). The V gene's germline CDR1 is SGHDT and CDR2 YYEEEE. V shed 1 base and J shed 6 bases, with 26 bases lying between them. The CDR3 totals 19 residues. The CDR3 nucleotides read TGTGCCAGCAGCTTGAGTCCGGGGAGACGGAACAGCGGGACTCAGCCCCAGCATTTT. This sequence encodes CASSLSPGRRNSGTQPQHF.

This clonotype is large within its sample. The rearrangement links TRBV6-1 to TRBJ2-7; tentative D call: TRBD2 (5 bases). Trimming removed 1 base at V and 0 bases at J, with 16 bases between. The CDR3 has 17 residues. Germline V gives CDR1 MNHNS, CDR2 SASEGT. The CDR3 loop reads CASSEETMAGNSYEQYF. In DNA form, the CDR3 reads TGTGCCAGCAGTGAAGAGACTATGGCAGGCAACTCCTACGAGCAGTACTTC.

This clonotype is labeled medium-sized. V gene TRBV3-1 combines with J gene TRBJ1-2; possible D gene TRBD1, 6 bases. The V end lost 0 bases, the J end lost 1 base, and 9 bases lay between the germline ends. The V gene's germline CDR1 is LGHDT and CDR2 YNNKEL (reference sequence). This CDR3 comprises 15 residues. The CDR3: CASSQEGAGNYGYTF. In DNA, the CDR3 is TGTGCCAGCAGCCAAGAGGGGGCGGGTAACTATGGCTACACCTTC.

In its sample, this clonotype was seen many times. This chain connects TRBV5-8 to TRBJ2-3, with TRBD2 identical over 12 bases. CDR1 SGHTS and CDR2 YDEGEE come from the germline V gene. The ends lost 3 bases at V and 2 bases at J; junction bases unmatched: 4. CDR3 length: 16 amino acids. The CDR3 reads CASSWGLAGSTDTQYF. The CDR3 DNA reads TGTGCCAGCAGCTGGGGACTAGCGGGCTCCACAGATACGCAGTATTTT.

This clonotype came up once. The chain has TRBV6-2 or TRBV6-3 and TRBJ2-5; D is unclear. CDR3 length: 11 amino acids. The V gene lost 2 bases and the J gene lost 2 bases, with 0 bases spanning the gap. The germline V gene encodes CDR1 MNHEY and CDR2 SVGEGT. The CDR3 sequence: CASSYQETQYF. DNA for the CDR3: TGTGCCAGCAGTTACCAAGAGACCCAGTACTTC.

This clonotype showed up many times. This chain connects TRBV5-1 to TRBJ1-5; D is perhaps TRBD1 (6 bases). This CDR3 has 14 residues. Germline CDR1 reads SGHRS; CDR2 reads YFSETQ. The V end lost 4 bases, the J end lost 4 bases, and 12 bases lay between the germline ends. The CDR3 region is CASSQGYGNQPQHF. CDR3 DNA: TGCGCCAGCAGCCAGGGGTACGGTAATCAGCCCCAGCATTTT.

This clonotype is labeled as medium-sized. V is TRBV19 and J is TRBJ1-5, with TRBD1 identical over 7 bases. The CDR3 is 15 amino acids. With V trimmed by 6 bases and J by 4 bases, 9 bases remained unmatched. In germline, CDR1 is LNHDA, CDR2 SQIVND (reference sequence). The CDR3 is CASSARQGRNQPQHF. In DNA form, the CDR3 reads TGTGCCAGTAGCGCACGACAGGGAAGGAATCAGCCCCAGCATTTT.